The entry below gives a single T cell receptor beta chain sequence along with its context. Assay: immunoSEQ multiplex PCR; the TCRdb copy retains only in-frame clones and omits some. The table has tens of thousands of clones, 60% to 85% seen once; the top ten hold under 50%. Germline CDR1 and CDR2: SGHTA and FQGTGA. CDR3 length equals 19 residues. Trimming cost V 4 bases and J 2 bases; bases outside gene matches: 15. This sample stems from a study of blood T cell repertoires in COVID-19. This chain uses TRBV7-3 with TRBJ1-5; 9 bases are a match to TRBD1. The TCR sequence derives from a human donor in a cohort sampled during active COVID-19. Sequenced sample: peripheral blood. CDR3 region: CASSSLRTGEGYGNQPQHF. The CDR3 nucleotides read TGTGCCAGCAGCTCACTCCGGACAGGGGAGGGGTATGGCAATCAGCCCCAGCATTTT. The variable domain in full, completed from reference TRBV7-3 and TRBJ1-5, reads GAGVSQTPSNKVTEKGKYVELRCDPISGHTALYWYRQSLGQGPEFLIYFQGTGAADDSGLPNDRFFAVRPEGSVSTLKIQRTERGDSAVYLCASSSLRTGEGYGNQPQHFGDGTRLSIL.